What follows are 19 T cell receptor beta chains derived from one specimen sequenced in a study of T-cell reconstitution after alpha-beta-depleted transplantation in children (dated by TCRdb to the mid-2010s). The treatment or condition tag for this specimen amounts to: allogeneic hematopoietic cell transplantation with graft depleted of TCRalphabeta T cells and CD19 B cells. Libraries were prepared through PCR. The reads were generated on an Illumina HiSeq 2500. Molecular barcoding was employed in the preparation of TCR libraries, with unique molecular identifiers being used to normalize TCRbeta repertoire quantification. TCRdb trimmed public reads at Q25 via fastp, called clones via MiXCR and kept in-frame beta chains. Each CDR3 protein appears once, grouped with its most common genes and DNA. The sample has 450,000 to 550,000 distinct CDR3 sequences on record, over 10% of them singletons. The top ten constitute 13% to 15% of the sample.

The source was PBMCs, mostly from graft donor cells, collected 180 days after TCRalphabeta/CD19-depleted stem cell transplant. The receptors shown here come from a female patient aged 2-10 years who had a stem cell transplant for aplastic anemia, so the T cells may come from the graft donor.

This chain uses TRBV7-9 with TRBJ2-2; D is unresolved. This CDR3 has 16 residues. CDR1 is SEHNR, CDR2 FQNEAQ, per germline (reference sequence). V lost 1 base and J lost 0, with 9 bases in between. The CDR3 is CASSLGPFANTGELFF. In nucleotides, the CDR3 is TGTGCCAGCAGCTTAGGGCCGTTCGCGAACACCGGGGAGCTGTTTTTT.

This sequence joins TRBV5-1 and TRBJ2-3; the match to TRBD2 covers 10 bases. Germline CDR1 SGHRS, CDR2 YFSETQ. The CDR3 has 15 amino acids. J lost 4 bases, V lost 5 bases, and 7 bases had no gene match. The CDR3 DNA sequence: TGCGCCAGCAGTCCCCTAGCGGGAGTCGCAGATACGCAGTATTTT. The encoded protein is CASSPLAGVADTQYF.

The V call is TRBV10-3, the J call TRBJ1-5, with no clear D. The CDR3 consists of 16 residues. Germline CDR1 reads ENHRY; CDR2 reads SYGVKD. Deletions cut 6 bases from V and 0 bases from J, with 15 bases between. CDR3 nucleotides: TGTGCCATCAGCCCCTTTGACATATATAGCAATCAGCCCCAGCATTTT. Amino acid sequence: CAISPFDIYSNQPQHF.

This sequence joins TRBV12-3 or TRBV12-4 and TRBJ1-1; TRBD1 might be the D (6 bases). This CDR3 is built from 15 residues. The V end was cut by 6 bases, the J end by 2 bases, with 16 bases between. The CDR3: CASRLHRESNTEAFF. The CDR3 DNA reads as TGTGCCAGCAGGCTTCACAGGGAGTCAAACACTGAAGCTTTCTTT.

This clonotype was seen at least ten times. The chain's CDR3 is CSVERLAGEAWADTQYF. Here the CDR3 DNA reads TGCAGCGTTGAACGACTAGCGGGAGAGGCCTGGGCAGATACGCAGTATTTT. The chain combines TRBV29-1 with TRBJ2-3; 12 nucleotides match TRBD2. The germline V gene has CDR1 SQVTM and CDR2 ANQGSEA. The CDR3 is 17 residues long. Unmatched junction bases numbered 10, after V lost 2 bases and J lost 4 bases.

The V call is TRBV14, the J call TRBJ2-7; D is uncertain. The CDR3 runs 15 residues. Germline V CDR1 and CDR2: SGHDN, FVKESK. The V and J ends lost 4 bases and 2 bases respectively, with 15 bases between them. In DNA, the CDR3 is TGTGCCAGCAGCCTAGGGCCCTGGAGCCCCTACGAGCAGTACGTC. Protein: CASSLGPWSPYEQYV.

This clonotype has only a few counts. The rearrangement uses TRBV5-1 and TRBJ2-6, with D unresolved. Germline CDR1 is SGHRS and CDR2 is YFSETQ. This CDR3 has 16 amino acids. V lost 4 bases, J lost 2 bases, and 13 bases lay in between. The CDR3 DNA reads TGCGCCAGCAGCCGACGCATGTGGGCTGGGGCCAACGTCCTGACTTTC. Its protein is CASSRRMWAGANVLTF.

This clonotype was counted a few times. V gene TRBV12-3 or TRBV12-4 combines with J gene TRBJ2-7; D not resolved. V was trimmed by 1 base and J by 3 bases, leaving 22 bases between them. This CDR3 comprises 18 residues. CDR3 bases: TGTGCCAGCAGTTTAGGCTGGAGAGGCACATTGACTTTCTACGAGCAGTACTTC. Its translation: CASSLGWRGTLTFYEQYF.

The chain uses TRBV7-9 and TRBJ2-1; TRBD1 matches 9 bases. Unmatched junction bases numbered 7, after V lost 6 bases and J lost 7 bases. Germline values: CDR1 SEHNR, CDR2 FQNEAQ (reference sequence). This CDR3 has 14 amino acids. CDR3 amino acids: CASRLGQGENEQFF. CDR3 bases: TGTGCCAGCAGGTTGGGACAGGGTGAAAATGAGCAGTTCTTC.

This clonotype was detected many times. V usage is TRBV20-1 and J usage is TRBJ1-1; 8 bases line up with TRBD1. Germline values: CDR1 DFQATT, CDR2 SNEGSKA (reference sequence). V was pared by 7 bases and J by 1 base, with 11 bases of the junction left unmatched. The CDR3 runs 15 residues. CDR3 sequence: CSVLGQAVGNTEAFF. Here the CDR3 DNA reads TGCAGTGTACTGGGACAGGCCGTGGGGAACACTGAAGCTTTCTTT.

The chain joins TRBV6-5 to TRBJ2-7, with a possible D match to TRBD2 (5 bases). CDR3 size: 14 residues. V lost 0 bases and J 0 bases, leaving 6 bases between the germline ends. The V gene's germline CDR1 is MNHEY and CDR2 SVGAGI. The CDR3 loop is CASSYSAGSYEQYF. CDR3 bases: TGTGCCAGCAGTTACTCGGCGGGCTCCTACGAGCAGTACTTC.

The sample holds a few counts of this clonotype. The CDR3 spells CASSHILAGLRETQYF. The CDR3 nucleotides are TGTGCCAGCAGCCATATCCTAGCGGGATTGCGGGAGACCCAGTACTTC. V usage is TRBV14 and J usage is TRBJ2-5, with 9 bases lining up with TRBD2. The CDR3 runs 16 residues. CDR1 and CDR2 (germline): SGHDN, FVKESK. V lost 3 bases, J lost 5 bases, and 10 bases stayed unmatched.

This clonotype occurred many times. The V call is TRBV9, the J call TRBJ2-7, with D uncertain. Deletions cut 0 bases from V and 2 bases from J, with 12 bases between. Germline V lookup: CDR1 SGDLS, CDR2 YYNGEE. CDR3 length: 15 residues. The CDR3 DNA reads TGTGCCAGCAGCGTAGAGGCAGAAAGTACCTACGAGCAGTACTTC. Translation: CASSVEAESTYEQYF.

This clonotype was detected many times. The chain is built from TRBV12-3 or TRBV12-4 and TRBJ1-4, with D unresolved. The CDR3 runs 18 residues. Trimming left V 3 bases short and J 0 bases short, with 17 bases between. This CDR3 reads CASSFISPWRATNEKLFF. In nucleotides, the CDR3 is TGTGCCAGCAGTTTTATCTCCCCCTGGCGTGCAACTAATGAAAAACTGTTTTTT.

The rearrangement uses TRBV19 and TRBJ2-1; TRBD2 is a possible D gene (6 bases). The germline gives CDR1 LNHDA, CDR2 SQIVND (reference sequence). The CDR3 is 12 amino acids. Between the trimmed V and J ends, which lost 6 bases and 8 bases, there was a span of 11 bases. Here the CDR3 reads CASSGGWDEQFF. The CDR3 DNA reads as TGTGCCAGTAGCGGGGGATGGGATGAGCAGTTCTTC.

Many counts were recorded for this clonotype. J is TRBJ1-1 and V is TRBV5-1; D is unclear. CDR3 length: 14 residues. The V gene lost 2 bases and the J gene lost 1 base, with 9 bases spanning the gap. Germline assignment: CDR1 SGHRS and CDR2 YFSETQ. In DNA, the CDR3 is TGCGCCAGCAGCTTAAGTCAAGCGAACACTGAAGCTTTCTTT. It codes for CASSLSQANTEAFF.

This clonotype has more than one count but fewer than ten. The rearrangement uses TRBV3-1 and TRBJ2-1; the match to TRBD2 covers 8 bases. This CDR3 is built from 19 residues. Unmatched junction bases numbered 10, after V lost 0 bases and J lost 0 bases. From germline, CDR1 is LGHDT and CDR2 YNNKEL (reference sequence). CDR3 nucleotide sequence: TGTGCCAGCAGCCAAGAAGGTACCGGGAGGGCCCTCTCCTACAATGAGCAGTTCTTC. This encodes CASSQEGTGRALSYNEQFF.

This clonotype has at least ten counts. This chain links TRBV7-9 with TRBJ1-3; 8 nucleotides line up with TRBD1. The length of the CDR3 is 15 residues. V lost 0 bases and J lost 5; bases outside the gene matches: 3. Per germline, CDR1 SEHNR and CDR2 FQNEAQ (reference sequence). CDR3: CASSLAAGGRNTIYF. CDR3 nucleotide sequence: TGTGCCAGCAGCTTAGCGGCAGGGGGCAGAAACACCATATATTTT.

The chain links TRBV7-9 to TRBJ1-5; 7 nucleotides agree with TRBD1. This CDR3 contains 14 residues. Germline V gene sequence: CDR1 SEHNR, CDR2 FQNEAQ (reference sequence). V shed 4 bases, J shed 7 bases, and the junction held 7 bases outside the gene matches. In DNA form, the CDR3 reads TGTGCCAGCAGCTCTCTGACAGGGAAGCAGCCCCAGCATTTT. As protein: CASSSLTGKQPQHF. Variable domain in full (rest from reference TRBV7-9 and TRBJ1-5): DTGVSQNPRHKITKRGQNVTFRCDPISEHNRLYWYRQTLGQGPEFLTYFQNEAQLEKSRLLSDRFSAERPKGSFSTLEIQRTEQGDSAMYLCASSSLTGKQPQHFGDGTRLSIL.